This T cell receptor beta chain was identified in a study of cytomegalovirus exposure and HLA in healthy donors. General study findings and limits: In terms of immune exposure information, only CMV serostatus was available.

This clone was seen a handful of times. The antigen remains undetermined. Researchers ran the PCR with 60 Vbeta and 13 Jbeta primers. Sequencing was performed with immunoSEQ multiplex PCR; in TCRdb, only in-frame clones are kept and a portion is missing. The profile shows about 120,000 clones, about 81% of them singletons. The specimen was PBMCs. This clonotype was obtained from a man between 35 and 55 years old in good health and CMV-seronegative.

CDR3 sequence reads: CAWGGAPSTDTQYF. In DNA form, the CDR3 reads TGTGCCTGGGGGGGGGCGCCGAGCACAGATACGCAGTATTTT. V is TRBV30 and J is TRBJ2-3; possible D gene TRBD2, 7 bases. Trimming removed 5 bases from V and 0 bases from J, with 12 bases in between. Looked up from germline, CDR1 is GTSNPN and CDR2 is SVGIG (reference sequence). This CDR3 comprises 14 residues.